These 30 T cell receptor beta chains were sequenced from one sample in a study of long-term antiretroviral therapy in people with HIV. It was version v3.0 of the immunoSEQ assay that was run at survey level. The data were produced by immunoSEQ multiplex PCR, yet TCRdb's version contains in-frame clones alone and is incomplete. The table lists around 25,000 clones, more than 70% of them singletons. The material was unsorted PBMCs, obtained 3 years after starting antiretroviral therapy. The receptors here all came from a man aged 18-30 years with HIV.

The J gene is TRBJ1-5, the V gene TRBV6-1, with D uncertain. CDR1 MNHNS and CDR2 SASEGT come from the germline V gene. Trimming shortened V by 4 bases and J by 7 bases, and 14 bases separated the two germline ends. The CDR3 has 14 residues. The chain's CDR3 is CASSVQSWNQPQHF. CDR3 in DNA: TGTGCCAGCAGTGTCCAGAGCTGGAACCAGCCCCAGCATTTT.

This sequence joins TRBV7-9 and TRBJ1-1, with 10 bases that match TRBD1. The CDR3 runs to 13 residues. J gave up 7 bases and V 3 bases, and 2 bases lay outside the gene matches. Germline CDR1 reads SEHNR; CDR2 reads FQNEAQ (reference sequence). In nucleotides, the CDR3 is TGTGCCAGCAGCTTGTGGACAGGGGGTGAAGCTTTCTTT. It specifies CASSLWTGGEAFF.

As DNA, the CDR3 is TGTGCCAGCAGCTGGCGGGGCGGTAACACCGAAGAGACCCAGTACTTC. Translation gives CASSWRGGNTEETQYF. The J gene is TRBJ2-5, the V gene TRBV9, with D perhaps matching TRBD2 (6 bases). CDR1 is SGDLS and CDR2 is YYNGEE in the germline V gene. V lost 4 bases and J lost 3, with 19 bases in between. The CDR3 runs to 16 residues.

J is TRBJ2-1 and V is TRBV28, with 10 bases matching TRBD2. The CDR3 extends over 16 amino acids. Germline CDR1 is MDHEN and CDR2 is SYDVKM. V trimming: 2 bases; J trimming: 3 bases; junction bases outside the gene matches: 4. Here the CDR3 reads CASSLPSGGDYNEQFF. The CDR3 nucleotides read TGTGCCAGCAGTTTACCGAGCGGGGGGGACTACAATGAGCAGTTCTTC.

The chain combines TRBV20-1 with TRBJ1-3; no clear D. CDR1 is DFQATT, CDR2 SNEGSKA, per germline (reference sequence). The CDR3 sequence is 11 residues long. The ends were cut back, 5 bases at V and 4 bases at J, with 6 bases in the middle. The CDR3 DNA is TGCAGTGCTCAAGGGGGAAACACCATATATTTT. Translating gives CSAQGGNTIYF.

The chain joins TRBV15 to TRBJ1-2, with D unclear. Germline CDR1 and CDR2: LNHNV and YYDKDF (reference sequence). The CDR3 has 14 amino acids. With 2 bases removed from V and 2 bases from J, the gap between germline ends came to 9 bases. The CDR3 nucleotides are TGTGCCACCAGCAGACCGCAGGCCAACTATGGCTACACCTTC. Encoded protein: CATSRPQANYGYTF.

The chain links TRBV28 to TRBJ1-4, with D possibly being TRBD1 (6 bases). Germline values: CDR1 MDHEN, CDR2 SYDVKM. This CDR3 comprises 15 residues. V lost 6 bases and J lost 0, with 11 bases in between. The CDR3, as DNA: TGTGCCAGCAGCCCACCAGGGGCAACTAATGAAAAACTGTTTTTT. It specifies CASSPPGATNEKLFF.

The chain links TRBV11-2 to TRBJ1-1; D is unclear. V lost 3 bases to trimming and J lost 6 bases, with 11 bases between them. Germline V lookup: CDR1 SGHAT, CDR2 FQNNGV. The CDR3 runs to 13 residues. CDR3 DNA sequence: TGTGCCAGCAGCTTCCGCCCAGGCGCTGAAGCTTTCTTT. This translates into CASSFRPGAEAFF.

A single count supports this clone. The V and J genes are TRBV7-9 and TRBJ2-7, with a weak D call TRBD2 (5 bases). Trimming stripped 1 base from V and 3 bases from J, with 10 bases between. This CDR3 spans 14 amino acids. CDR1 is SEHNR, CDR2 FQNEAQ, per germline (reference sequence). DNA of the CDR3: TGTGCCAGCAGCTTAGGAGGGCCTGACTACGAGCAGTACGTC. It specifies CASSLGGPDYEQYV.

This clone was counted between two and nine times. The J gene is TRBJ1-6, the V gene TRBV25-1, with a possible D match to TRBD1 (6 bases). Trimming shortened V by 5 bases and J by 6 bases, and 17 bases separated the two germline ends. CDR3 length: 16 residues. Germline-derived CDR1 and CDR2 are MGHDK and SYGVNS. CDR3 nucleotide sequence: TGTGCCAGCAGTTCCGGACAGTTTAGACGTAATTCACCCCTCCACTTT. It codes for CASSSGQFRRNSPLHF.

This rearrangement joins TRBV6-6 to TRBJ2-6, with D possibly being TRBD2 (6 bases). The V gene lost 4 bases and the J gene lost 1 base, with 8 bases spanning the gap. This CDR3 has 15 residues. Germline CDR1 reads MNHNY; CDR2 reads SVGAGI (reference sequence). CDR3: CASSFRESGANVLTF. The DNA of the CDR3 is TGTGCCAGCAGTTTTCGGGAGTCTGGGGCCAACGTCCTGACTTTC.

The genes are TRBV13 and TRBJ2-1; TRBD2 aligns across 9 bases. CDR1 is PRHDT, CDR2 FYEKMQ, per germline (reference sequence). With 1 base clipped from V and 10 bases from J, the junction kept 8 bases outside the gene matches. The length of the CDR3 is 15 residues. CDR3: CASSLDLSSGDEQFF. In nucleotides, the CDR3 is TGTGCCAGCAGCTTAGACCTCTCTAGCGGGGACGAGCAGTTCTTC.

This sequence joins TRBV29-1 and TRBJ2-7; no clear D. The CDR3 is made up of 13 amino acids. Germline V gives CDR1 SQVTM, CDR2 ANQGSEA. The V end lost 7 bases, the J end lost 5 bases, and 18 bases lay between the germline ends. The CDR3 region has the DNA TGCAGCGCCACGGAAGACCCGGCTGACGAGCAGTACTTC. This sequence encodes CSATEDPADEQYF.

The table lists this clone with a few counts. The CDR3, as DNA: TGTGCCAGCAGCTCGACGACAGGGGGCAATCAGCCCCAGCATTTT. Translated: CASSSTTGGNQPQHF. The chain is built from TRBV7-9 and TRBJ1-5, with 8 bases matching TRBD1. This CDR3 spans 15 amino acids. V gave up 4 bases and J gave up 2 bases; unmatched junction bases: 4. In germline, CDR1 is SEHNR, CDR2 FQNEAQ (reference sequence).

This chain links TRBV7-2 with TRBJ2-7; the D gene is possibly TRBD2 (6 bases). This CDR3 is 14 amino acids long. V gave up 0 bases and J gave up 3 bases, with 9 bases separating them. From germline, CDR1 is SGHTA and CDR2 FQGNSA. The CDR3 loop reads CASSLARDFYEQYF. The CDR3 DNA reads TGTGCCAGCAGCTTAGCTCGGGACTTCTACGAGCAGTACTTC.

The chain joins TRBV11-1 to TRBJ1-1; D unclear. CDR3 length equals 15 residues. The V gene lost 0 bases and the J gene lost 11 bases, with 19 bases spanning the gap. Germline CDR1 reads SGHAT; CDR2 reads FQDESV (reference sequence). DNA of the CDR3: TGTGCCAGCAGCTTAGCGTTATTCGGGAATGATGGCGCTTTCTTT. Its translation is CASSLALFGNDGAFF.

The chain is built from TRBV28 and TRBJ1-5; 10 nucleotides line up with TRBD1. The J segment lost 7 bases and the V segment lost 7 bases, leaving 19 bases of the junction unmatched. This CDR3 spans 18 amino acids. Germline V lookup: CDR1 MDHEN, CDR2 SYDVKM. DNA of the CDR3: TGTGCCAGCAATCTCACTCCGGGACAGGGGAAAGGAGAACAGCCCCAGCATTTT. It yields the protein CASNLTPGQGKGEQPQHF. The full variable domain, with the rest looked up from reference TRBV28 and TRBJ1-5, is DVKVTQSSRYLVKRTGEKVFLECVQDMDHENMFWYRQDPGLGLRLIYFSYDVKMKEKGDIPEGYSVSREKKERFSLILESASTNQTSMYLCASNLTPGQGKGEQPQHFGDGTRLSIL.

The chain's CDR3 is CASSLVAGNSNQPQHF. The CDR3 DNA reads TGTGCCAGCAGCTTAGTTGCGGGAAATAGCAATCAGCCCCAGCATTTT. The chain combines TRBV7-2 with TRBJ1-5; D ambiguous. Germline CDR1 reads SGHTA; CDR2 reads FQGNSA. Trimming removed 1 base from V and 0 bases from J, with 10 bases in between. The CDR3 consists of 16 residues.

The CDR3 protein is CASSIEGRGIDNEQFF. The CDR3 DNA reads as TGTGCCAGTAGTATAGAGGGGCGGGGGATCGACAATGAGCAGTTCTTC. This sequence joins TRBV19 and TRBJ2-1; TRBD2 matches at 7 bases. Trimming removed 0 bases from V and 5 bases from J; junction bases left unmatched: 7. CDR1 LNHDA and CDR2 SQIVND come from the germline V gene (reference sequence). This CDR3 spans 16 amino acids.

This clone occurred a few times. The CDR3, as DNA: TGTGCCAGCAGCGTTGGGACAGGCGTTGATCAGCCCCAGCATTTT. Its translation is CASSVGTGVDQPQHF. This rearrangement joins TRBV5-4 to TRBJ1-5; TRBD1 agrees at 8 bases. The CDR3 consists of 15 residues. The V and J ends lost 4 bases and 5 bases, in that order; junction bases with no gene match: 8. The germline V gene has CDR1 SGHNT and CDR2 YYREEE (reference sequence).

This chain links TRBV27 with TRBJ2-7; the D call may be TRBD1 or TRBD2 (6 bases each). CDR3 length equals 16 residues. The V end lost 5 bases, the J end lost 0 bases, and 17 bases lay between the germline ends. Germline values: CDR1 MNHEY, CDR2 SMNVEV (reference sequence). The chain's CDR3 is CASSPLGRGGSYEQYV. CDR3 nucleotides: TGTGCCAGCAGTCCCCTGGGCAGGGGAGGCTCCTACGAGCAGTACGTC.

The CDR3 loop is CASSSFLGQGVYSPLHF. The CDR3 DNA sequence: TGTGCCAGCAGCTCGTTTTTAGGACAGGGGGTCTATTCACCCCTCCACTTT. This chain links TRBV5-6 with TRBJ1-6, with TRBD1 matching 10 bases. Germline CDR1 reads SGHDT; CDR2 reads YYEEEE. This CDR3 has 17 amino acids. The V gene end was trimmed by 3 bases and the J gene end by 8 bases; junction bases not matched to a gene: 11.

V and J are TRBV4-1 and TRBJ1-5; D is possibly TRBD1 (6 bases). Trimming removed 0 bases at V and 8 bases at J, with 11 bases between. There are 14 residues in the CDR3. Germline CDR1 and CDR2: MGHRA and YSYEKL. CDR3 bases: TGCGCCAGCAGCCAAGAGACAGACAGGAAGCCCCAGCATTTT. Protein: CASSQETDRKPQHF.

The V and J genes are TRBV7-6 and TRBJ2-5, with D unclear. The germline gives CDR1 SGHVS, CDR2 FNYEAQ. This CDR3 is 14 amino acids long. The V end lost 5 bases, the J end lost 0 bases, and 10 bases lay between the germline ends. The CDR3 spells CASSIRPNQETQYF. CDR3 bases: TGTGCCAGCAGCATCCGACCGAACCAAGAGACCCAGTACTTC.

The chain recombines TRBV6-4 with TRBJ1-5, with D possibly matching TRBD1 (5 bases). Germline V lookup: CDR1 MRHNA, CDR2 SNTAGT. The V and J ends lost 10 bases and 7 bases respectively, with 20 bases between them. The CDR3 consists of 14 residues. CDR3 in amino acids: CATPQGAGRQPQHF. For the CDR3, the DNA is TGTGCCACTCCCCAAGGGGCAGGGAGGCAGCCCCAGCATTTT.

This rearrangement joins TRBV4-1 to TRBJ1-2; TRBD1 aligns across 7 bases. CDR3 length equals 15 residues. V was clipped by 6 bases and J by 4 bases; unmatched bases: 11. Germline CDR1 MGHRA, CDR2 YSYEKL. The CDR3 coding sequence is TGCGCCAGCAGGGTACCGACAGGGACGAGCTATGGCTACACCTTC. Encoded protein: CASRVPTGTSYGYTF.

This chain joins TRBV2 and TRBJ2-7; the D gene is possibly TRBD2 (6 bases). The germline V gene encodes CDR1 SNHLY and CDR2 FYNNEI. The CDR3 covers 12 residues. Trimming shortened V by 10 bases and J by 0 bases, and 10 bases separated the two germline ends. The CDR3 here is CATLGGSYEQYF. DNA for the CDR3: TGTGCCACCTTGGGGGGCTCCTACGAGCAGTACTTC.

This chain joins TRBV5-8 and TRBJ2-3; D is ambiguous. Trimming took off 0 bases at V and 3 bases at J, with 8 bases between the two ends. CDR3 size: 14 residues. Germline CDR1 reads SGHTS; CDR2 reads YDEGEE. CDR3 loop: CASSLDPETDTQYF. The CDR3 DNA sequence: TGTGCCAGCAGCTTGGACCCGGAAACAGATACGCAGTATTTT.

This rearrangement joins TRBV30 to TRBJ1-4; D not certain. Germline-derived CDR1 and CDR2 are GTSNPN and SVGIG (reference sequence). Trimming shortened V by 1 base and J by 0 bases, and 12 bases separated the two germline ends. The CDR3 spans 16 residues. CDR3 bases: TGTGCCTGGAGTGCCCTCCACACTGCAACTAATGAAAAACTGTTTTTT. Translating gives CAWSALHTATNEKLFF.

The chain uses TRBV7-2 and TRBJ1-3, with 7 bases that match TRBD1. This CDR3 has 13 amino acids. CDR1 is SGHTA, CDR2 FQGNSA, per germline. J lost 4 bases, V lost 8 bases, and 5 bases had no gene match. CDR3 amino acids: CASSGGPGNTIYF. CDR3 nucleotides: TGTGCCAGCTCAGGGGGTCCGGGAAACACCATATATTTT.